This T cell receptor beta chain was observed in a study of T and B cells in COVID-19 patients. The wider study: Of 20 active-infection patients, 18 carried comorbidities linked to unfavorable COVID-19 outcome. Broader study findings: Patients with COVID-19 reportedly showed strongly skewed T cell receptor beta variable and joining gene usage. CD4+, regulatory T cell, CD8+ and sorted SARS-CoV-2-responsive or tetramer+ T cells were not yet sequenced. The recovered cohort had fewer than 3,000 exclusive TCR clusters, including a few dozen low generation probability clusters.

The CDR3 length is 15 residues. CDR1 and CDR2 (germline): LNHDA, SQIVND (reference sequence). Unmatched junction bases numbered 9, after V lost 6 bases and J lost 4 bases. Blood genomic DNA input for TRB amplification was about 240-550 ng. Comment on this clonotype: Its target is not known.

TRB rearrangements were amplified by multiplex PCR with BIOMED2 TRB-A/B primers. MiXCR was run by TCRdb on the multiplex PCR reads, yielding one entry per CDR3 protein. Of 4,500 to 5,000 distinct CDR3 sequences detected, 30% to 40% appear once; the ten largest clones hold approximately 24%. The receptor's source is a human donor who had recovered from COVID-19. The source material was blood. J is TRBJ1-5 and V is TRBV19, with TRBD1 matching over 7 bases. The CDR3 region has the DNA TGTGCCAGTAGCATTAGACAGGGTGCAAATCAGCCCCAGCATTTT. This codes for CASSIRQGANQPQHF.